This T cell receptor beta chain was obtained from a study of blood T cell repertoires in COVID-19 (dated by TCRdb to about 2020). Context from the whole study: Samples from collaborators originated in the United States, Italy and Spain and spanned both the acute and convalescent phases of COVID-19. The material from the prospective study consisted of cDNA or gDNA derived from T cells, B-cell-depleted T cells, or PBMCs. Deeply sampled blood TCRbeta repertoires from subjects exposed to, actively infected with, or recovered from COVID-19 were included in the dataset. The repertoires were released in a freely available public database intended as a resource for research on the immune response to SARS-CoV-2. Samples came from the ongoing ImmuneRACE study (first 160 participants) plus 1,254 subjects from 6 global collaborators. The sample metadata nearly always contained a de-identified subject ID, COVID-19 status, age in years and sex. HLA class I and class II types, where available, came from metadata supplied by the sample provider rather than from assay-based typing. Broader findings and caveats from the paper: The amount of clinical and demographic metadata varied by source and participant and was provided uncurated.

V is pruned by 5 bases and J by 1 base, leaving 2 bases of the junction without a gene match. Counted from cysteine to phenylalanine, this CDR3 has 15 amino acids. The sequence is cut down to CDR3 DNA, 45 bases in frame from base 1. The germline V gene provides CDR1 SGHTA and CDR2 FQGNSA. The collaborating institutions used their own protocols to collect whole blood in K2EDTA tubes. Collaborator samples were shipped for TCRbeta analysis as frozen whole blood, isolated PBMCs, or DNA extracted from either sample type. This clone was seen only once. Its antigen specificity is not known. Nothing much larger sits one base from this clone, and base qualities are not available. TCRbeta CDR3 regions were amplified from genomic DNA using the immunoSEQ Assay, a bias-controlled multiplex PCR. The authors' analysis ran thus. The number of nucleated cells in each sample was estimated from the amplification of reference gene primers within the assay. To quantify the absolute abundance of each unique TCRbeta CDR3 rearrangement, sequence reads were collapsed and filtered. For each sample, productive Simpson clonality was calculated by taking the square root of Simpson's diversity index across productive rearrangements. The table comes from immuneACCESS by way of TCRdb, which keeps in-frame sequences with V and J called. Part of the clones is missing from these tables; in studies checked, under half for an unresolved V gene and the rest for unknown reasons. V, J and clone size are taken as reported in that table, and D and trimming were inferred from the DNA itself. This sample lists approximately 97,000 clones; more than 75% were detected once. Approximately 4.5% of the sample is in the top ten clones.

The sequenced material came from peripheral blood. The sequence links TRBV7-2 to TRBJ2-2, and 9 bases in between align with TRBD1. The receptor was derived from a human donor in a cohort sampled during active COVID-19. The nucleotide sequence reads as follows: TGTGCCAGCAGCCGGACAGGGGTGAACACCGGGGAGCTGTTTTTT. It is translated as CASSRTGVNTGELFF. When the CDR3 is completed using the reference TRBV7-2 and TRBJ2-2 genes on either side, the full variable domain is GAGVSQSPSNKVTEKGKDVELRCDPISGHTALYWYRQSLGQGLEFLIYFQGNSAPDKSGLPSDRFSAERTGGSVSTLTIQRTQQEDSAVYLCASSRTGVNTGELFFGEGSRLTVL.